The entry that follows covers one TCR beta chain sequence. The entry originates in a study of blood T cell repertoires in COVID-19. Germline loops: CDR1 SNHLY, CDR2 FYNNEI. Trimming took off 1 base at V and 5 bases at J, with 14 bases between the two ends. The CDR3 is 15 amino acids. Some clones are missing from TCRdb's copy, which holds only in-frame ones; the method was immunoSEQ multiplex PCR. The sample records approximately 160,000 clones, around four fifths being singletons. The TCR originated in a woman between 45 and 65 years old who had recovered from COVID-19. Source material: PBMCs or T cells enriched from blood (not recorded which). The chain couples TRBV2 to TRBJ2-5; D possibly corresponds to TRBD1 (5 bases). The CDR3 DNA sequence: TGTGCCAGCAGTGAAGTAGGGGCCCCCGGGGAGACCCAGTACTTC. Protein: CASSEVGAPGETQYF.